This T cell receptor (beta chain) originates from a study of T cell clones after liver transplantation. Study context: Liver transplant recipients had immunosuppression withdrawal attempted within 2 years. Tolerance: complete withdrawal held at least one year, liver enzymes staying within twice normal. A pre-transplant mixed lymphocyte reaction with TCRbeta sequencing defined graft-donor-reactive clones followed in post-transplant blood.

Study-level points and caveats: Conclusions were preliminary, with small, heterogeneous patient groups.

About this clone: Its specificity is unknown.

The CDR3 is made up of 15 amino acids. From germline, CDR1 is SNHLY and CDR2 FYNNEI. Trimming removed 5 bases from V and 5 bases from J; junction bases left unmatched: 7. The assay was immunoSEQ multiplex PCR, and TCRdb's table has in-frame clones only and misses some. The sample includes over 60,000 clones, under 90% of them seen just once. The V and J genes are TRBV2 and TRBJ1-2; TRBD1 matches 11 bases. The receptor was isolated from a human donor who received a liver transplant. Sample: CD4+ T cells from blood, taken before liver transplant. Written as DNA, the CDR3 is TGTGCCAGCAGTAAACCGGGACAGGGGGAGTATGGCTACACCTTC. Its translation: CASSKPGQGEYGYTF. The full variable domain, with the rest looked up from reference TRBV2 and TRBJ1-2, is EPEVTQTPSHQVTQMGQEVILRCVPISNHLYFYWYRQILGQKVEFLVSFYNNEISEKSEIFDDQFSVERPDGSNFTLKIRSTKLEDSAMYFCASSKPGQGEYGYTFGSGTRLTVV.